This TCR beta chain is from a study of blood T cell repertoires in COVID-19 (TCRdb year 2020). Describing the broader study: Collaborator samples came from the United States, Italy and Spain and covered acute and convalescent phases of COVID-19. The material from the prospective study consisted of cDNA or gDNA derived from T cells, B-cell-depleted T cells, or PBMCs. The dataset comprised deeply sampled blood TCRbeta repertoires from subjects exposed to, actively infected with, or recovered from COVID-19. The repertoires were released in a freely available public database intended as a resource for research on the immune response to SARS-CoV-2. Samples were obtained from the ongoing ImmuneRACE study (first 160 participants) and from some 1,200 subjects provided by 6 global collaborators. The sample metadata nearly always contained a de-identified subject ID, COVID-19 status, age in years and sex. Where available, HLA class I and class II types were taken from metadata supplied by the sample provider and were not determined by assay-based typing.

Comments on this clone: Its antigen specificity is not known. No per-base quality is available; no much larger clone lies one base away.

Participants in the prospective study were aged about 18 to 95 years, lived in 20 to 30 United States geographic areas, and enrolled through a virtual design. Cohort assignment in the prospective study relied on participant-reported clinical history from a screening survey and a study questionnaire. ImmuneRACE Cohort 3 recovered participants were defined by two consecutive negative NP/OP PCR tests, healthcare professional clearance, or symptom resolution. Mobile phlebotomists in the prospective study collected whole blood, serum and a nasopharyngeal or oropharyngeal swab from every participant. Additional blood draws and questionnaires over an approximately 2-month period could optionally be provided by prospective study participants. Blood samples from the prospective study were shipped frozen or at room temperature prior to DNA extraction. TCRbeta CDR3 regions were amplified from genomic DNA using the immunoSEQ Assay, a bias-controlled multiplex PCR. The authors' analysis ran thus. The number of nucleated cells in each sample was estimated by amplification of reference gene primers within the assay. To quantify the absolute abundance of each unique TCRbeta CDR3 rearrangement, sequence reads were collapsed and filtered. For each sample, productive Simpson clonality was calculated as the square root of Simpson's diversity index over productive rearrangements. TCRdb re-hosts the immuneACCESS table, in-frame sequences only. Its copies lack some clones; in the studies checked, an unresolved V gene accounts for under half of them, and the cause for the rest is not known. The DNA was the basis for D and trimming; V, J and clone size are from that table. In all, the sample holds roughly 250,000 clones, and 80% to 90% of those were seen once. Approximately 4% of the sample rests with the top ten.

The germline ends are 15 bases apart after V is trimmed by 1 base and J by 6 bases. The CDR3, from cysteine to phenylalanine, totals 16 residues. Only CDR3 DNA is held: 48 bases, read in frame from base 1. The germline V gene yields LGHNA for CDR1 and YNFKEQ for CDR2. General conclusions and limits of the study: Clinical and demographic metadata were provided uncurated, with the amount varying by source and participant.

This clonotype originated in a woman between 25 and 40 years old who had recovered from COVID-19. The material sequenced was PBMCs or T cells enriched from blood (not recorded which). The rearranged segments are TRBV4-2 and TRBJ1-4, and perhaps TRBD1 as D gene, on 6 matching bases. The sequenced DNA: TGTGCCAGCAGCCAAGGTCCGGCACAGGGTGATGAAAAACTGTTTTTT. Its coded protein is CASSQGPAQGDEKLFF.